This T cell receptor (beta chain) was retrieved from a study of graft-versus-host responses after intestinal transplantation. About the research overall: Recipients got multivisceral, liver-intestinal, or isolated intestinal transplants. All recipients got anti-thymocyte globulin induction, then tacrolimus and steroids for 3 to 4 years.

Assay used: immunoSEQ multiplex PCR; TCRdb lists only in-frame clones, some missing. The sample shows about 120,000 clones, approximately 95% of them seen only once. As regards this clone: Its matching antigen is unknown. Compared with germline, one end of the junction differs, possibly owing to a read error.

General observations from the study: Recipient marrow contained GvH clones, some of which appeared first in ileum or blood. Circulating GvH clones peaking coincided with falling HvG clones soon after transplant.

Germline CDR1 reads MGHRA; CDR2 reads YSYEKL. The CDR3 sequence is 14 residues long. The genes are TRBV4-1 and TRBJ2-3; D may be TRBD2 (5 bases). Sequenced here: unstimulated CD8+ T cells sorted from spleen or lymph node cells, sampled before intestinal transplant. This clonotype originated in a human donor who received an intestinal transplant. The CDR3 loop is CASSQQLGTDTRYF. The CDR3 bases are TGCGCCAGCAGCCAACAACTAGGCACAGATACGCGGTATTTT.